Below, 24 T cell receptor beta chains from the same sample are listed, as sequenced in a study of CD8 T cells in Susac syndrome. Random hexamers were used to reverse transcribe the RNA input (about 0.45 to 1 ug). One entry per CDR3 protein results from TCRdb running MiXCR on the immunoSEQ multiplex PCR reads. The data hold about 290,000 distinct CDR3 sequences, with over 75% observed a single time. The sample was CD8+ T cells from PBMCs. The receptors here all came from a human donor with multiple sclerosis.

V and J are TRBV4-2 and TRBJ2-2; perhaps TRBD1 as D (7 bases). Looked up from germline, CDR1 is LGHNA and CDR2 is YNFKEQ. The CDR3 has 14 amino acids. Trimming stripped 6 bases from V and 5 bases from J, with 13 bases between. CDR3 in amino acids: CASSGQEGTGELFF. The DNA for the CDR3 is TGTGCCAGCAGTGGACAGGAGGGAACCGGGGAGCTGTTTTTT.

The gene calls are TRBV19 and TRBJ2-4; the D gene is possibly TRBD1 (6 bases). In germline, CDR1 is LNHDA, CDR2 SQIVND (reference sequence). V was trimmed by 5 bases and J by 7 bases, leaving 9 bases between them. CDR3 size: 12 residues. The CDR3 nucleotides read TGTGCCAGTAGTCCAGGGGTTAACATTCAGTACTTC. This encodes CASSPGVNIQYF.

The chain employs TRBV7-9 and TRBJ1-1; D remains ambiguous. This CDR3 contains 14 residues. Trimming stripped 4 bases from V and 3 bases from J, with 12 bases between. Germline-derived CDR1 and CDR2 are SEHNR and FQNEAQ (reference sequence). CDR3 sequence (DNA): TGTGCCAGCAGCTCCAGCCTGCCGGACACTGAAGCTTTCTTT. It encodes CASSSSLPDTEAFF.

This chain connects TRBV10-3 to TRBJ2-7, with a tentative D call TRBD2 (5 bases). Trimming shortened V by 11 bases and J by 0 bases, and 17 bases separated the two germline ends. The CDR3 consists of 14 residues. Germline CDR1 and CDR2: ENHRY and SYGVKD. Written as DNA, the CDR3 is TGTGCCTATAGTGTCGAGGGATTCTCCTACGAGCAGTACTTC. This sequence encodes CAYSVEGFSYEQYF.

V gene TRBV4-3 combines with J gene TRBJ2-7; tentative D call: TRBD2 (6 bases). The ends were cut back, 4 bases at V and 6 bases at J, with 16 bases in the middle. The germline CDR1 and CDR2 sequences are LGHNA and YSLEER. This CDR3 comprises 14 residues. CDR3 sequence reads: CASSLRGSEGEQYF. CDR3 nucleotide sequence: TGCGCCAGCAGCCTCAGAGGGTCGGAGGGCGAGCAGTACTTC.

CDR3 amino acids: CASSGNYGYTF. DNA of the CDR3: TGTGCCAGCAGCGGTAACTATGGCTACACCTTC. The J gene is TRBJ1-2, the V gene TRBV9; no reliable D call. The CDR3 is made up of 11 amino acids. Germline CDR1 and CDR2: SGDLS and YYNGEE. With 3 bases removed from V and 1 base from J, the gap between germline ends came to 1 base.

The V and J genes are TRBV30 and TRBJ2-3; D is perhaps TRBD2 (5 bases). Trimming stripped 2 bases from V and 4 bases from J, with 7 bases between. This CDR3 region has 12 residues. CDR1 and CDR2 from the germline V gene are GTSNPN and SVGIG (reference sequence). CDR3 sequence: CAWSYGADTQYF. The DNA of the CDR3 is TGTGCCTGGAGTTACGGGGCAGATACGCAGTATTTT.

The chain uses TRBV5-5 and TRBJ2-7; 8 bases match TRBD2. The V and J ends lost 6 bases and 3 bases, in that order; junction bases with no gene match: 8. The CDR3 consists of 14 residues. Germline assignment: CDR1 SGHKS and CDR2 YYEKEE (reference sequence). CDR3 DNA sequence: TGTGCCAGCACCTCAGCGGGAGCTTACTACGAGCAGTACTTC. Its protein is CASTSAGAYYEQYF.

This clonotype appeared once. The rearrangement links TRBV7-8 to TRBJ2-3; 12 bases align to TRBD2. Germline V gene lookup returns CDR1 SGHVS and CDR2 FQNEAQ. The CDR3 runs to 14 residues. Trimming at V came to 8 bases and at J to 4 bases, leaving 4 bases not matched to a gene. CDR3 DNA sequence: TGTGCCAGCGGGCTAGCGGGAGGGTCAGATACGCAGTATTTT. Protein product: CASGLAGGSDTQYF.

The chain couples TRBV7-3 to TRBJ2-2; D is unclear. The CDR3 spans 14 residues. V was pared by 2 bases and J by 4 bases, with 8 bases between. Per germline, CDR1 SGHTA and CDR2 FQGTGA. CDR3 DNA: TGTGCCAGCAGCTTATTGTGGCCCACCGGGGAGCTGTTTTTT. Translation gives CASSLLWPTGELFF.

The chain joins TRBV20-1 to TRBJ2-3, with TRBD2 as a possible D gene (5 bases). Germline V gives CDR1 DFQATT, CDR2 SNEGSKA (reference sequence). The CDR3 has 15 residues. V lost 0 bases and J 3 bases, leaving 13 bases between the germline ends. CDR3 sequence: CSARDGQDSTDTQYF. DNA of the CDR3: TGCAGTGCTAGAGACGGTCAGGACTCGACAGATACGCAGTATTTT.

The rearrangement links TRBV11-1 to TRBJ1-1; perhaps TRBD1 as D (5 bases). The CDR3 sequence is 16 residues long. Trimming pared 5 bases from V and 7 bases from J, leaving 23 bases between. Germline V gene lookup returns CDR1 SGHAT and CDR2 FQDESV (reference sequence). CDR3 residues: CASSPGRWSFSGEAFF. CDR3 nucleotide sequence: TGTGCCAGCAGCCCGGGACGGTGGAGTTTTAGTGGTGAAGCTTTCTTT.

This chain joins TRBV11-2 and TRBJ1-2, with no clear D. The CDR3 is 14 amino acids. Germline CDR1 reads SGHAT; CDR2 reads FQNNGV. Deletions cut 5 bases from V and 7 bases from J, with 17 bases between. CDR3 sequence reads: CASSPTKLPGGYTF. For the CDR3, the DNA is TGTGCCAGCAGCCCGACAAAGCTACCAGGTGGCTACACCTTC.

This clonotype was seen a single time. The chain is built from TRBV20-1 and TRBJ2-1; TRBD2 matches 7 bases. The V gene end was trimmed by 0 bases and the J gene end by 6 bases; junction bases not matched to a gene: 8. The CDR3 is 15 amino acids. From germline, CDR1 is DFQATT and CDR2 SNEGSKA (reference sequence). The CDR3 DNA is TGCAGTGCTAGAGAAAACAGCGGGGAAGTCAATGAGCAGTTCTTC. Translating gives CSARENSGEVNEQFF.

The J gene is TRBJ2-7, the V gene TRBV5-6; 7 bases match TRBD1. J was trimmed by 4 bases and V by 3 bases; bases with no gene match: 10. Germline V CDR1 and CDR2: SGHDT, YYEEEE. CDR3 size: 15 residues. CDR3 in amino acids: CASSYPTGTIYEQYF. CDR3 nucleotide sequence: TGTGCCAGCAGCTATCCGACAGGGACGATTTACGAGCAGTACTTC.

The chain employs TRBV20-1 and TRBJ2-1; D is unclear. V lost 0 bases to trimming and J lost 5 bases, with 20 bases between them. The length of the CDR3 is 17 residues. Germline values: CDR1 DFQATT, CDR2 SNEGSKA (reference sequence). CDR3 sequence (DNA): TGCAGTGCTAGAGATATGGACGCTTCAAACCCCCACAATGAGCAGTTCTTC. Protein: CSARDMDASNPHNEQFF.

The chain has TRBV13 and TRBJ2-3; TRBD1 aligns across 7 bases. With 5 bases clipped from V and 5 bases from J, the junction kept 4 bases outside the gene matches. The CDR3 runs 13 residues. The germline CDR1 and CDR2 sequences are PRHDT and FYEKMQ (reference sequence). Here the CDR3 DNA reads TGTGCCAGCAGCACCTGGACAGGAGATACGCAGTATTTT. The encoded protein is CASSTWTGDTQYF.

The chain joins TRBV28 to TRBJ2-1, with D perhaps given as TRBD1 or TRBD2 (5 bases each). The CDR3 totals 14 residues. Germline values: CDR1 MDHEN, CDR2 SYDVKM. V lost 6 bases and J 6 bases, leaving 15 bases between the germline ends. CDR3 sequence (DNA): TGTGCCAGCAGCCGGGAAGGGGTTGTCAATGAGCAGTTCTTC. Its protein is CASSREGVVNEQFF. The complete variable domain, with remaining parts taken from reference TRBV28 and TRBJ2-1, reads DVKVTQSSRYLVKRTGEKVFLECVQDMDHENMFWYRQDPGLGLRLIYFSYDVKMKEKGDIPEGYSVSREKKERFSLILESASTNQTSMYLCASSREGVVNEQFFGPGTRLTVL.

V is TRBV9 and J is TRBJ2-1; no reliable D call. The CDR3 extends over 14 amino acids. Germline-derived CDR1 and CDR2 are SGDLS and YYNGEE. The V end was cut by 0 bases, the J end by 6 bases, with 10 bases between. CDR3 loop: CASSVGYVPNEQFF. The CDR3 DNA reads as TGTGCCAGCAGCGTAGGATATGTACCCAATGAGCAGTTCTTC.

V is TRBV23-1 and J is TRBJ2-3; no firm D call. TRBV23-1 is designated an ORF whose function remains uncertain. Trimming pared 0 bases from V and 7 bases from J, leaving 20 bases between. This CDR3 comprises 17 residues. The CDR3 is CASSQSLEDGKGHTQYF. The CDR3 nucleotides are TGCGCCAGCAGTCAATCTCTCGAAGACGGTAAGGGCCATACGCAGTATTTT.

There are a few counts of this clonotype. In DNA form, the CDR3 reads TGTGCCAGCAGTTCCCGGGGGGGGACAGATACGCAGTATTTT. It specifies CASSSRGGTDTQYF. The genes are TRBV28 and TRBJ2-3; 8 bases match TRBD2. The junction had 3 bases not matched to a gene; V was cut back by 4 bases and J by 3 bases. The germline gives CDR1 MDHEN, CDR2 SYDVKM. CDR3 length: 14 residues.

This clonotype was observed a handful of times. The J gene is TRBJ1-5, the V gene TRBV9, with TRBD1 matching 7 bases. The CDR3 covers 13 residues. Trimming at V came to 7 bases and at J to 4 bases, leaving 5 bases not matched to a gene. Germline V lookup: CDR1 SGDLS, CDR2 YYNGEE. CDR3: CASSQGPNQPQHF. For the CDR3, the DNA is TGTGCCAGCTCACAGGGGCCTAATCAGCCCCAGCATTTT.

The chain recombines TRBV14 with TRBJ2-1; weak D call: TRBD2 (6 bases). From germline, CDR1 is SGHDN and CDR2 FVKESK. V was shortened by 4 bases and J by 0 bases, with 13 bases between the two germline ends. The length of the CDR3 is 16 residues. CDR3 loop: CASSPISGVSYNEQFF. The CDR3 DNA follows: TGTGCCAGCAGCCCGATTTCGGGGGTCTCCTACAATGAGCAGTTCTTC. Complete variable domain (other parts from reference TRBV14 and TRBJ2-1): EAGVTQFPSHSVIEKGQTVTLRCDPISGHDNLYWYRRVMGKEIKFLLHFVKESKQDESGMPNNRFLAERTGGTYSTLKVQPAELEDSGVYFCASSPISGVSYNEQFFGPGTRLTVL.

This sequence joins TRBV4-3 and TRBJ1-4; 7 nucleotides match TRBD1. The CDR3 extends over 16 amino acids. Unmatched junction bases numbered 10, after V lost 4 bases and J lost 5 bases. The germline CDR1 and CDR2 sequences are LGHNA and YSLEER. The CDR3 region has the DNA TGCGCCAGCAGCCGCGGCTTCCGACAGGGAAATGAAAAACTGTTTTTT. Protein: CASSRGFRQGNEKLFF.